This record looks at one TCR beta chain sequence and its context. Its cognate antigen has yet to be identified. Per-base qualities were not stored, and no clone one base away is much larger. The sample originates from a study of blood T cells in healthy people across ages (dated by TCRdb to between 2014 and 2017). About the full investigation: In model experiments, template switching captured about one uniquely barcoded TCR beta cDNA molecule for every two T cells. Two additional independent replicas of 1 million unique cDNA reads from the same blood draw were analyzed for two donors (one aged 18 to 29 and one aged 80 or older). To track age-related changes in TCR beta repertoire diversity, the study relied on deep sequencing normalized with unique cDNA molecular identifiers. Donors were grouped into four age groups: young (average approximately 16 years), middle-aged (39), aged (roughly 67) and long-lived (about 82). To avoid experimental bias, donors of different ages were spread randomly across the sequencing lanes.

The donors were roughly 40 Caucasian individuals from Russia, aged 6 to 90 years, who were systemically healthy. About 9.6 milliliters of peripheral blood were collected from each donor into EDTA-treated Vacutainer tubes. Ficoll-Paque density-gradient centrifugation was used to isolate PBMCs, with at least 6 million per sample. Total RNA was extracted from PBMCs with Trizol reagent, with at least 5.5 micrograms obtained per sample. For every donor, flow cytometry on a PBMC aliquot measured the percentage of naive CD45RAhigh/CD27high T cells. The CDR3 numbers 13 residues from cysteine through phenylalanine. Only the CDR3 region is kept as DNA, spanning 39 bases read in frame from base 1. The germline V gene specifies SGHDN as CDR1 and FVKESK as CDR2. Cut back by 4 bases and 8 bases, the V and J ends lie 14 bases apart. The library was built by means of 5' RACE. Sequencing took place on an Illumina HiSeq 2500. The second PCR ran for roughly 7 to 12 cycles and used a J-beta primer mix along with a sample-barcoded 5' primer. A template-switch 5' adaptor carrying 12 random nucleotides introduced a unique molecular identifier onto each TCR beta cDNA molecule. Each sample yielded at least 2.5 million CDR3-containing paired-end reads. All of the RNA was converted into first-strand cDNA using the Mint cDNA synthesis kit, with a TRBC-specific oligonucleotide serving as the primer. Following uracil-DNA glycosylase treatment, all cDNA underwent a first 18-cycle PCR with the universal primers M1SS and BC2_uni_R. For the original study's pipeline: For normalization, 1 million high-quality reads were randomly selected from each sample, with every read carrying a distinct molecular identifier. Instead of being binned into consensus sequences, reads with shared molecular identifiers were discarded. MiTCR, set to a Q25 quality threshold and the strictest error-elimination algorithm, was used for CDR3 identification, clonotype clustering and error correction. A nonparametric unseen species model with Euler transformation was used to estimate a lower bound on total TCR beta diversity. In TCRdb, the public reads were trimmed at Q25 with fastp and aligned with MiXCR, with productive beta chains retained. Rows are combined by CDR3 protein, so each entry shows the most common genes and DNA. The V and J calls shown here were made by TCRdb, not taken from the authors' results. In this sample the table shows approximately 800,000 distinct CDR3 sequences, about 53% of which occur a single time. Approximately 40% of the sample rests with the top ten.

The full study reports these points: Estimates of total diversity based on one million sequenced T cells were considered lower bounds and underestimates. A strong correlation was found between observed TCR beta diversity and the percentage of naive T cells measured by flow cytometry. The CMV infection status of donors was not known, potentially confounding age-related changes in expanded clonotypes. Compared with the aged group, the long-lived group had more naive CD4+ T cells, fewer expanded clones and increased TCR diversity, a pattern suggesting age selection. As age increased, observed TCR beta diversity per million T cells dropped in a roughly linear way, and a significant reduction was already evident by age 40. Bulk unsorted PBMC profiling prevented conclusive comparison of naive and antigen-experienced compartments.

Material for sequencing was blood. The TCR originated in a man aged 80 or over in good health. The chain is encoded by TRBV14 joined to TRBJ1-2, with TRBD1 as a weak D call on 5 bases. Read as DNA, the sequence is TGTGCCAGCAGCCCATCAGGGTTAGGCGGCTACACCTTC. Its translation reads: CASSPSGLGGYTF.